The rows below give T cell receptor beta chains drawn from one sample of a study of T cells after yellow fever vaccination. TCRdb reprocessed the 5' RACE reads via MiXCR and lists one record per CDR3 protein. Here the sample spans about 160,000 distinct CDR3 sequences, 6% to 7.5% being singletons. Here the sequenced sample was CD4+ T cells sorted from PBMCs, taken about 5 days after the first yellow fever vaccination. These receptors were obtained from a man aged 18 to 29 who received the YFV17D yellow fever vaccine. Each CDR3 is given with its conserved first and last residue. A D gene is named only where the DNA matches it firmly. Clone size is given for some rows only: seen once, a few or many times, or a class if the clone is expanded.

J: TRBJ2-5; size: -; V: TRBV7-2; D: TRBD1; DNA: TGTGCCAGCAGCGGCCTAACCGGGACAGGGTCGATGGAGACCCAGTACTTC; CDR3: CASSGLTGTGSMETQYF
J: TRBJ2-1; size: many; V: TRBV15; D: TRBD1; DNA: TGTGCCACCAGCAGCCGGGACAGGGGTGAGCAGTTCTTC; CDR3: CATSSRDRGEQFF
J: TRBJ2-5; size: many; V: TRBV10-3; D: -; DNA: TGTGCCGTCGGACGGTCGACCGAAGAGACCCAGTACTTC; CDR3: CAVGRSTEETQYF
J: TRBJ2-3; size: many; V: TRBV7-9; D: TRBD2; DNA: TGTGCCAGCACCAATCTAGCGGGGACAGATACGCAGTATTTT; CDR3: CASTNLAGTDTQYF
J: TRBJ2-3; size: few; V: TRBV4-2; D: TRBD1; DNA: TGTGCCAGCAGCCAAGGAGGGACAGGGGGCGTAGATACGCAGTATTTT; CDR3: CASSQGGTGGVDTQYF
J: TRBJ1-1; size: few; V: TRBV19; D: -; DNA: TGTGCCAGTAGTAAGGCGACAGGAGCTTATGCTTTCTTT; CDR3: CASSKATGAYAFF
J: TRBJ2-3; size: many; V: TRBV7-2; D: TRBD1; DNA: TGTGCCAGCAGCGACAGGGGCTCGGATACGCAGTATTTT; CDR3: CASSDRGSDTQYF
J: TRBJ1-2; size: many; V: TRBV6-5; D: -; DNA: TGTGCCAGCAGTTACGACCCCGGCGGGGTATCGACGAAATACACCTTC; CDR3: CASSYDPGGVSTKYTF
J: TRBJ2-3; size: medium-sized; V: TRBV5-1; D: -; DNA: TGCGCCAGCAGCCCCGACCGCACAGATACGCAGTATTTT; CDR3: CASSPDRTDTQYF
J: TRBJ1-5; size: many; V: TRBV5-1; D: TRBD1; DNA: TGCGCCAGCAGCTTAGGGGGCGGTGATAGCAATCAGCCCCAGCATTTT; CDR3: CASSLGGGDSNQPQHF
J: TRBJ1-1; size: -; V: TRBV6-2/TRBV6-3; D: -; DNA: TGTGCCAGCACTTTCACCCGGGGGAACACTGAAGCTTTCTTT; CDR3: CASTFTRGNTEAFF
J: TRBJ2-5; size: many; V: TRBV7-3; D: -; DNA: TGTGCCAGCAGCTTAAAGTACCAAGAGACCCAGTACTTC; CDR3: CASSLKYQETQYF
J: TRBJ1-1; size: many; V: TRBV5-6; D: TRBD1; DNA: TGTGCCAGCAGCTGGGGACAGGGTTGGACTGAAGCTTTCTTT; CDR3: CASSWGQGWTEAFF
J: TRBJ1-2; size: many; V: TRBV20-1; D: TRBD1; DNA: TGCAGTGCATCCGGGACAGGGGTGGCGGGCTACACCTTC; CDR3: CSASGTGVAGYTF
J: TRBJ1-1; size: -; V: TRBV6-5; D: TRBD1; DNA: TGTGCCAGCAGTTACTCGGTCGGGACAGGGTCGACCACTGAAGCTTTCTTT; CDR3: CASSYSVGTGSTTEAFF
J: TRBJ2-3; size: many; V: TRBV4-3; D: TRBD2; DNA: TGCGCCAGCAGCCAAGATCTTTGGACTAGCGGGGGGGCGCGCACAGATACGCAGTATTTT; CDR3: CASSQDLWTSGGARTDTQYF
J: TRBJ2-4; size: -; V: TRBV20-1; D: -; DNA: TGCAGTGCGGCAGGGGTGGCCAAAAACATTCAGTACTTC; CDR3: CSAAGVAKNIQYF
J: TRBJ1-5; size: many; V: TRBV2; D: -; DNA: TGTGCCAGCAGGACCGGGCGGATTAGCAATCAGCCCCAGCATTTT; CDR3: CASRTGRISNQPQHF
J: TRBJ2-5; size: many; V: TRBV28; D: -; DNA: TGTGCCAGCGCGCTAGTCCAAGAGACCCAGTACTTC; CDR3: CASALVQETQYF
J: TRBJ2-1; size: many; V: TRBV20-1; D: TRBD1; DNA: TGCAGTGCTAGAGATCCCAACTGGGGACAGGGGAAGTACAATGAGCAGTTCTTC; CDR3: CSARDPNWGQGKYNEQFF
J: TRBJ2-2; size: -; V: TRBV9; D: TRBD2; DNA: TGTGCCAGCAGCGGCCTTCTGGCTAGCGGGGCGGGCGGGGAGCTGTTTTTT; CDR3: CASSGLLASGAGGELFF
J: TRBJ1-1; size: -; V: TRBV15; D: -; DNA: TGTGCCACCAGCAGAGATCCCAGAGCTAGCATTGAAGCTTTCTTT; CDR3: CATSRDPRASIEAFF
J: TRBJ2-3; size: many; V: TRBV5-1; D: -; DNA: TGCGCCAGCAGCCCTGGTGTTAATTTGTATACGCAGTATTTT; CDR3: CASSPGVNLYTQYF
J: TRBJ1-3; size: -; V: TRBV5-1; D: -; DNA: TGCGCCAGCAGCTTGGGCGGACAGAGGTTAAGCTCTGGAAACACCATATATTTT; CDR3: CASSLGGQRLSSGNTIYF
J: TRBJ2-4; size: many; V: TRBV28; D: -; DNA: TGTGCCAGCATGAGTGGCAGTGCTAAAAACATTCAGTACTTC; CDR3: CASMSGSAKNIQYF
J: TRBJ1-1; size: many; V: TRBV11-2; D: TRBD1; DNA: TGTGCCAGCAGCTTAGCGGGAGGACAGGGGGAAGCTTTCTTT; CDR3: CASSLAGGQGEAFF
J: TRBJ2-5; size: many; V: TRBV7-2; D: TRBD2; DNA: TGTGCCAGCGGCCGCGGGACTAGCGTGGAGACCCAGTACTTC; CDR3: CASGRGTSVETQYF
J: TRBJ2-5; size: many; V: TRBV7-9; D: TRBD1; DNA: TGTGCCAGCAAGCCGGGACAGGGTAGAGAGACCCAGTACTTC; CDR3: CASKPGQGRETQYF